This is a list of T cell receptor beta chains from one sample in a study of blood T cell repertoires in COVID-19. The data were produced by immunoSEQ multiplex PCR, yet TCRdb's version contains in-frame clones alone and is incomplete. The sample records 110,000 to 150,000 clones, around four fifths being singletons. Sequenced: peripheral blood. Receptors originate from a human donor in a cohort sampled during active COVID-19. Both conserved end residues are part of each CDR3. The order of the fields is J gene, CDR3 length, clone size, V gene, D gene, CDR3 DNA, CDR3 protein. A D gene is named only where the DNA matches it firmly. Size is omitted from some rows. Given values are once, few, many or a class for expanded clones.

j_call: TRBJ2-7
cdr3_length: 15
clone_size: -
v_call: TRBV5-1
d_call: TRBD2
cdr3_nt: TGCGCCAGCAGCCATCTAGCGGGAGGGCAGTACGAGCAGTACTTC
cdr3_aa: CASSHLAGGQYEQYF

j_call: TRBJ2-7
cdr3_length: 14
clone_size: once
v_call: TRBV10-2
d_call: TRBD1
cdr3_nt: TGCGCCAGCAGTGAAAAGGGGGCCGCCTACGAGCAGTACTTC
cdr3_aa: CASSEKGAAYEQYF

j_call: TRBJ1-5
cdr3_length: 14
clone_size: -
v_call: TRBV3-1/TRBV3-2
d_call: -
cdr3_nt: TGTGCCAGCAGCTCGGGACATAGCAATCAGCCCCAGCATTTT
cdr3_aa: CASSSGHSNQPQHF

j_call: TRBJ1-6
cdr3_length: 17
clone_size: -
v_call: TRBV6-6
d_call: TRBD1
cdr3_nt: TGTGCCAGCAGTCCCGGGACAGGGGGCGCAAGTAATTCACCCCTCCACTTT
cdr3_aa: CASSPGTGGASNSPLHF

j_call: TRBJ2-5
cdr3_length: 15
clone_size: -
v_call: TRBV11-2
d_call: -
cdr3_nt: TGTGCCAGCAGCTTTCGCGGGGGCCGCGAAGAGACCCAGTACTTC
cdr3_aa: CASSFRGGREETQYF

j_call: TRBJ1-5
cdr3_length: 17
clone_size: -
v_call: TRBV19
d_call: TRBD1
cdr3_nt: TGTGCCAGTAGTTCGCGGACAGGGGGGACTAGCAATCAGCCCCAGCATTTT
cdr3_aa: CASSSRTGGTSNQPQHF

j_call: TRBJ2-3
cdr3_length: 14
clone_size: -
v_call: TRBV5-1
d_call: -
cdr3_nt: TGCGCCAGCAGGAATGACAGATACACAGATACGCAGTATTTT
cdr3_aa: CASRNDRYTDTQYF

j_call: TRBJ2-1
cdr3_length: 13
clone_size: -
v_call: TRBV7-7
d_call: -
cdr3_nt: TGTGCTAGCAGCTTAGAACTAGACAATGAGCAGTTCTTC
cdr3_aa: CASSLELDNEQFF

j_call: TRBJ2-3
cdr3_length: 19
clone_size: -
v_call: TRBV3-1/TRBV3-2
d_call: TRBD2
cdr3_nt: TGTGCCAGCAGCCAACCAGATCAGGGGACTAGCGGGAGAACAGATACGCAGTATTTT
cdr3_aa: CASSQPDQGTSGRTDTQYF

j_call: TRBJ1-3
cdr3_length: 14
clone_size: -
v_call: TRBV9
d_call: TRBD1
cdr3_nt: TGTGCCAGCAGACCCGGGACAGGGGTTAGCACCATATATTTT
cdr3_aa: CASRPGTGVSTIYF

j_call: TRBJ2-7
cdr3_length: 12
clone_size: -
v_call: TRBV5-6
d_call: -
cdr3_nt: TGTGCCAGCAACTTGGGGGCTCTCGAGCAGTACTTC
cdr3_aa: CASNLGALEQYF

j_call: TRBJ1-3
cdr3_length: 17
clone_size: -
v_call: TRBV5-1
d_call: -
cdr3_nt: TGCGCCAGCAGCTTGGAGGGGCAGTCTAGCTCTGGAAACACCATATATTTT
cdr3_aa: CASSLEGQSSSGNTIYF

j_call: TRBJ1-2
cdr3_length: 14
clone_size: -
v_call: TRBV12-1
d_call: -
cdr3_nt: TGTGCCAGCAGCTATCCGGGACAGGGGTTTGGCTACACCTTC
cdr3_aa: CASSYPGQGFGYTF

j_call: TRBJ1-3
cdr3_length: 16
clone_size: -
v_call: TRBV5-4
d_call: TRBD1
cdr3_nt: TGTGCCAGCAGCTTCCGGGACAGGGGAGTGGGAAACACCATATATTTT
cdr3_aa: CASSFRDRGVGNTIYF

j_call: TRBJ1-5
cdr3_length: 14
clone_size: medium-sized
v_call: TRBV2
d_call: -
cdr3_nt: TGTGCCAGCAGTGGTGAAGGGAGGAATCAGCCCCAGCATTTT
cdr3_aa: CASSGEGRNQPQHF

j_call: TRBJ1-2
cdr3_length: 13
clone_size: many
v_call: TRBV5-1
d_call: -
cdr3_nt: TGCGCCAGCAGCCCCGGGGGGGCTTATGGCTACACCTTC
cdr3_aa: CASSPGGAYGYTF

j_call: TRBJ2-7
cdr3_length: 10
clone_size: -
v_call: TRBV13
d_call: -
cdr3_nt: TGTGCCAGCAGCCATGGACAGTGTGTCTTC
cdr3_aa: CASSHGQCVF

j_call: TRBJ1-2
cdr3_length: 15
clone_size: -
v_call: TRBV7-9
d_call: -
cdr3_nt: TGTGCCAGCAGCTTAGGAAGTGGACAGTCCAGAGGCTACACCTTC
cdr3_aa: CASSLGSGQSRGYTF

j_call: TRBJ2-2
cdr3_length: 15
clone_size: -
v_call: TRBV5-4
d_call: TRBD2
cdr3_nt: TGTGCCAGCAGGATCGGACGGGAGGTCACCGGGGAGCTGTTTTTT
cdr3_aa: CASRIGREVTGELFF

j_call: TRBJ2-7
cdr3_length: 14
clone_size: -
v_call: TRBV6-5
d_call: -
cdr3_nt: TGTGCCAGCAGTAGAGCCGTTAGCTCCTACGAGCAGTACTTC
cdr3_aa: CASSRAVSSYEQYF

j_call: TRBJ2-3
cdr3_length: 17
clone_size: -
v_call: TRBV5-6
d_call: -
cdr3_nt: TGTGCCAGCTCCTTCCGCCGTATCGGGGGGCCGACAGATACGCAGTATTTT
cdr3_aa: CASSFRRIGGPTDTQYF

j_call: TRBJ2-7
cdr3_length: 13
clone_size: once
v_call: TRBV7-9
d_call: -
cdr3_nt: TGTGCCAGCACGCGTGAGGGCCCCTACGAGCAGTACTTC
cdr3_aa: CASTREGPYEQYF

j_call: TRBJ2-3
cdr3_length: 16
clone_size: -
v_call: TRBV9
d_call: -
cdr3_nt: TGTGCCAGCAGCCCTCGAGCGTCTACTAGCACAGATACGCAGTATTTT
cdr3_aa: CASSPRASTSTDTQYF

j_call: TRBJ2-2
cdr3_length: 13
clone_size: -
v_call: TRBV10-1
d_call: TRBD1
cdr3_nt: TGCGCCACCTATACACAGGGGAAAGGGGAGCTGTTTTTT
cdr3_aa: CATYTQGKGELFF

j_call: TRBJ2-1
cdr3_length: 11
clone_size: -
v_call: TRBV20-1
d_call: -
cdr3_nt: TGCAGTGCGCCCGGGGAGTTAAAGCAGTTCTTC
cdr3_aa: CSAPGELKQFF

j_call: TRBJ2-3
cdr3_length: 17
clone_size: -
v_call: TRBV13
d_call: TRBD2
cdr3_nt: TGTGCCAGCAGCTTACCCAAACAACTAGCGCCGTCAGATACGCAGTATTTT
cdr3_aa: CASSLPKQLAPSDTQYF

j_call: TRBJ2-7
cdr3_length: 12
clone_size: -
v_call: TRBV12-3/TRBV12-4
d_call: TRBD2
cdr3_nt: TGTGCCTGCGGGGGATCCTCGGGCGAGCAGTACTTC
cdr3_aa: CACGGSSGEQYF

j_call: TRBJ1-1
cdr3_length: 13
clone_size: few
v_call: TRBV19
d_call: -
cdr3_nt: TGTGCCAGTAGTAAAACAGGGAACACTGAAGCTTTCTTT
cdr3_aa: CASSKTGNTEAFF

j_call: TRBJ1-1
cdr3_length: 16
clone_size: -
v_call: TRBV3-1/TRBV3-2
d_call: -
cdr3_nt: TGTGCCAGCAGCCAAGGTGGCAGGGCATCCGGCACTGAAGCTTTCTTT
cdr3_aa: CASSQGGRASGTEAFF

j_call: TRBJ2-2
cdr3_length: 13
clone_size: -
v_call: TRBV3-1/TRBV3-2
d_call: TRBD1
cdr3_nt: TGTGCCAGCAGTAGACAGGGGACCGGGGAGCTGTTTTTT
cdr3_aa: CASSRQGTGELFF

j_call: TRBJ2-7
cdr3_length: 10
clone_size: -
v_call: TRBV20-1
d_call: -
cdr3_nt: TGCAGTGCTGGCAGAGGCGAGCAGTACTTC
cdr3_aa: CSAGRGEQYF

j_call: TRBJ1-5
cdr3_length: 15
clone_size: once
v_call: TRBV2
d_call: TRBD1
cdr3_nt: TGTGCCAGCAGTGGACAGGGACTTAGCAATCAGCCCCAGCATTTT
cdr3_aa: CASSGQGLSNQPQHF

j_call: TRBJ2-5
cdr3_length: 17
clone_size: -
v_call: TRBV5-1
d_call: -
cdr3_nt: TGCGCCAGCAGCTTGGTGTCTGGACTTACGTTTGGAGAGACCCAGTACTTC
cdr3_aa: CASSLVSGLTFGETQYF

j_call: TRBJ1-1
cdr3_length: 12
clone_size: few
v_call: TRBV5-6
d_call: -
cdr3_nt: TGTGCCAGCAGCTTGTGGCAGTCCGAAGCTTTCTTT
cdr3_aa: CASSLWQSEAFF

j_call: TRBJ2-7
cdr3_length: 12
clone_size: -
v_call: TRBV6-5
d_call: -
cdr3_nt: TGTGCCAGCACTCCCTATAGGGGCGAGCAGTACTTC
cdr3_aa: CASTPYRGEQYF

j_call: TRBJ1-1
cdr3_length: 16
clone_size: -
v_call: TRBV5-1
d_call: TRBD1
cdr3_nt: TGCGCCAGCAGCTTGGCAGGGGGCGAGGGGGACACTGAAGCTTTCTTT
cdr3_aa: CASSLAGGEGDTEAFF

j_call: TRBJ2-2
cdr3_length: 15
clone_size: -
v_call: TRBV30
d_call: TRBD2
cdr3_nt: TGTGCCTGGGGGAACCTCGGGACTAGCACCGGGGAGCTGTTTTTT
cdr3_aa: CAWGNLGTSTGELFF

j_call: TRBJ2-5
cdr3_length: 17
clone_size: -
v_call: TRBV5-8
d_call: TRBD2
cdr3_nt: TGTGCCAGCAGCTTGGACGGGACGGGAGGGCAACAAGAGACCCAGTACTTC
cdr3_aa: CASSLDGTGGQQETQYF

j_call: TRBJ1-4
cdr3_length: 15
clone_size: -
v_call: TRBV15
d_call: -
cdr3_nt: TGTGCCACCAGCAGAGGAGGACAGCCGAATGAAAAACTGTTTTTT
cdr3_aa: CATSRGGQPNEKLFF

j_call: TRBJ1-1
cdr3_length: 15
clone_size: -
v_call: TRBV19
d_call: -
cdr3_nt: TGTGCCAGTAGTATCGATCGGGGTATGAACACTGAAGCTTTCTTT
cdr3_aa: CASSIDRGMNTEAFF

j_call: TRBJ1-2
cdr3_length: 13
clone_size: -
v_call: TRBV12-3/TRBV12-4
d_call: TRBD1
cdr3_nt: TGTGCCAGCAGTGCGCAGGGGGGTAGGGGCTACACCTTC
cdr3_aa: CASSAQGGRGYTF

j_call: TRBJ2-1
cdr3_length: 12
clone_size: -
v_call: TRBV12-3/TRBV12-4
d_call: -
cdr3_nt: TGTGCCAGCAGCGGGAGCTACAATGAGCAGTTCTTC
cdr3_aa: CASSGSYNEQFF